The present T cell receptor beta chain was sequenced within a study of blood T cell repertoires in COVID-19. The CDR3 runs 21 residues. Germline CDR1 is MNHNS and CDR2 is SASEGT. With V trimmed by 1 base and J by 0 bases, 16 bases remained unmatched. Measured with immunoSEQ multiplex PCR; TCRdb has only the in-frame clones, and not every one. This table has about 190,000 clones, 89% appearing once. The receptor was derived from a man in his forties with acute or convalescent COVID-19. The chain has TRBV6-1 and TRBJ2-4; 9 nucleotides agree with TRBD1. Sequenced material: peripheral blood. CDR3 coding DNA: TGTGCCAGCAGTGAAGAGATGGGACAGGGTATTACCTTCCAAGCCAAAAACATTCAGTACTTC. Its translation: CASSEEMGQGITFQAKNIQYF.